The 9 T cell receptor beta chains reported below all come from one sample, sequenced in a study of cytomegalovirus exposure and HLA in healthy donors. PCR primers comprised 60 Vbeta and 13 Jbeta primers. Sequenced by immunoSEQ multiplex PCR; TCRdb stores in-frame clones only, minus some. The sample records 250,000 to 300,000 clones, about four fifths being singletons. Sequences were obtained from PBMCs. The receptors derive from a woman aged 40 to 55 in good health and CMV-seropositive.

This clone showed up just a few times. The chain has TRBV28 and TRBJ2-1; 8 nucleotides match TRBD2. Germline assignment: CDR1 MDHEN and CDR2 SYDVKM. V gave up 10 bases and J gave up 9 bases; unmatched junction bases: 17. There are 15 residues in the CDR3. The CDR3 region has the DNA TGTGCCACAGCAGGTTCGGGAGGGGGTCGTGGTGAGCAGTTCTTC. Translated, it gives CATAGSGGGRGEQFF.

The V and J genes are TRBV2 and TRBJ1-5; TRBD1 might be the D (6 bases). Germline-derived CDR1 and CDR2 are SNHLY and FYNNEI. The germline V and J ends were trimmed by 5 bases and 7 bases, with 15 bases remaining between them. CDR3 length: 14 amino acids. The CDR3 loop is CASSKSGEGQPQHF. CDR3 DNA: TGTGCCAGCAGTAAATCAGGGGAGGGCCAGCCCCAGCATTTT.

This rearrangement joins TRBV14 to TRBJ2-7; D gene uncertain. V shed 4 bases and J shed 5 bases, with 18 bases lying between them. The CDR3 sequence is 15 residues long. CDR1 is SGHDN, CDR2 FVKESK, per germline. CDR3 protein: CASSRHSGYGNEQYF. The CDR3 DNA is TGTGCCAGCAGCCGCCATTCAGGTTATGGTAACGAGCAGTACTTC. Complete variable domain (other parts from reference TRBV14 and TRBJ2-7): EAGVTQFPSHSVIEKGQTVTLRCDPISGHDNLYWYRRVMGKEIKFLLHFVKESKQDESGMPNNRFLAERTGGTYSTLKVQPAELEDSGVYFCASSRHSGYGNEQYFGPGTRLTVT.

V is TRBV18 and J is TRBJ2-1; D call uncertain. Trimming stripped 3 bases from V and 4 bases from J, with 7 bases between. The CDR3 contains 13 residues. CDR1 KGHSH and CDR2 LQKENI come from the germline V gene. CDR3 loop: CASSPSIYNEQFF. The DNA for the CDR3 is TGTGCCAGCTCACCTTCTATTTACAATGAGCAGTTCTTC.

This chain joins TRBV11-1 and TRBJ2-7; D may be TRBD2 (6 bases). V shed 0 bases and J shed 2 bases, with 11 bases lying between them. CDR1 SGHAT and CDR2 FQDESV come from the germline V gene (reference sequence). The CDR3 is 15 residues long. The CDR3 DNA reads as TGTGCCAGCAGCTTAGCAGGAGGGTGGGCCTACGAGCAGTACTTC. It specifies CASSLAGGWAYEQYF.

This clone was recorded only once. In DNA, the CDR3 is TGTGCCAGCTCCAGGGGGCACCAAGAGACCCAGTACTTC. This gives the protein CASSRGHQETQYF. The chain combines TRBV5-4 with TRBJ2-5; the match to TRBD1 covers 8 bases. After removal of 7 bases from V and 0 bases from J, the junction contained 2 bases not matched to a gene. Germline-derived CDR1 and CDR2 are SGHNT and YYREEE (reference sequence). This CDR3 is 13 amino acids long.

This clone occurred once. The gene calls are TRBV28 and TRBJ2-4; D remains ambiguous. In germline, CDR1 is MDHEN, CDR2 SYDVKM. V lost 6 bases and J 1 base, leaving 16 bases between the germline ends. The CDR3 is 16 amino acids. CDR3 loop: CASRPAPQRAKNIQYF. The CDR3 bases are TGTGCCAGCAGACCGGCCCCCCAGAGGGCCAAAAACATTCAGTACTTC.

V and J are TRBV5-1 and TRBJ2-1; D ambiguous. The V gene lost 5 bases and the J gene lost 7 bases, with 10 bases spanning the gap. Germline V gene data show CDR1 as SGHRS and CDR2 as YFSETQ. The CDR3 is made up of 12 amino acids. CDR3 bases: TGCGCCAGCAGTCCCACCCTAAATGAGCAGTTCTTC. Amino acid sequence: CASSPTLNEQFF.

V is TRBV5-6 and J is TRBJ2-1; tentative D call: TRBD1 (5 bases). The V end lost 5 bases, the J end lost 6 bases, and 21 bases lay between the germline ends. The germline CDR1 and CDR2 sequences are SGHDT and YYEEEE. The length of the CDR3 is 16 residues. CDR3 nucleotides: TGTGCCAGCAGTCGCAGCTGGGGCGCATCGAGCAATGAGCAGTTCTTC. This translates into CASSRSWGASSNEQFF.